A single sample gave rise to the 19 T cell receptor beta chains below, sequenced in a study of blood T cell repertoires in COVID-19 (TCRdb year 2020). Libraries came from the immunoSEQ multiplex PCR assay. This is the immuneACCESS table as TCRdb keeps it, with only in-frame sequences that have V and J called. A part of the clones is gone; compared with another copy, unresolved V genes explain less than half, and the rest is unexplained. The sample yields roughly 200,000 clones; under 85% were counted once. The top ten clones comprise approximately 8% of the sample. The specimen was peripheral blood. These receptors were collected from a woman at least 80 years old with COVID-19, enrolled during active disease.

This chain uses TRBV19 with TRBJ1-2, with D unclear. Germline V gives CDR1 LNHDA, CDR2 SQIVND (reference sequence). The V and J ends lost 8 bases and 4 bases respectively, with 17 bases between them. CDR3 size: 14 residues. The CDR3 coding sequence is TGTGCCAGTGCAGAGTGGGCAGGATCCTATGGCTACACCTTC. Its protein is CASAEWAGSYGYTF.

The chain recombines TRBV3-1 (or the pseudogene TRBV3-2) with TRBJ1-4; D possibly corresponds to TRBD1 (5 bases). Per germline, CDR1 LGHDT and CDR2 YNNKEL (reference sequence). The CDR3 runs to 15 residues. With 2 bases removed from V and 5 bases from J, the gap between germline ends came to 12 bases. Written as DNA, the CDR3 is TGTGCCAGCAGCCAACAGGGAATGAGCAATGAAAAACTGTTTTTT. Translated: CASSQQGMSNEKLFF.

The chain links TRBV25-1 to TRBJ1-5, with D hard to call. The germline V gene has CDR1 MGHDK and CDR2 SYGVNS. This CDR3 is 13 amino acids long. V was clipped by 2 bases and J by 3 bases, with 5 bases between them. CDR3 sequence (DNA): TGTGCCAGCAGTGAACGGGACAATCAGCCCCAGCATTTT. Translating it yields CASSERDNQPQHF.

The chain recombines TRBV28 with TRBJ2-1, with 12 nucleotides matching TRBD2. This CDR3 region has 13 residues. The trim removed 6 bases at V and 8 bases at J, leaving 2 bases unmatched. From germline, CDR1 is MDHEN and CDR2 SYDVKM. CDR3 in amino acids: CASRTSGRDEQFF. In DNA form, the CDR3 reads TGTGCCAGCAGGACTAGCGGGAGAGATGAGCAGTTCTTC.

This chain joins TRBV6-5 and TRBJ2-2, with a possible D match to TRBD1 (6 bases). V was pared by 6 bases and J by 3 bases, with 14 bases between. CDR1 is MNHEY, CDR2 SVGAGI, per germline. CDR3 size: 15 residues. In DNA, the CDR3 is TGTGCCAGCAGCTCACACAGGGTTGACACCGGGGAGCTGTTTTTT. Its protein is CASSSHRVDTGELFF.

The chain employs TRBV19 and TRBJ2-6; 9 bases match TRBD1. CDR3 length: 17 residues. Germline lookup yields CDR1 LNHDA and CDR2 SQIVND (reference sequence). J lost 0 bases, V lost 7 bases, and 7 bases had no gene match. CDR3 sequence: CASKTGTGNSGANVLTF. The CDR3 nucleotides are TGTGCCAGTAAGACCGGGACAGGGAACTCTGGGGCCAACGTCCTGACTTTC.

J is TRBJ2-6 and V is TRBV7-2, with D uncertain. Looked up from germline, CDR1 is SGHTA and CDR2 is FQGNSA. The CDR3 has 16 amino acids. V was shortened by 1 base and J by 2 bases, with 9 bases between the two germline ends. The CDR3 nucleotides are TGTGCCAGCAGCTTAGGGTACAGTCCTGGGGCCAACGTCCTGACTTTC. The encoded protein is CASSLGYSPGANVLTF.

This chain connects TRBV9 to TRBJ2-5, with 9 bases lining up with TRBD1. V dropped 4 bases and J dropped 2; count of bases not matched to a gene: 12. The germline V gene encodes CDR1 SGDLS and CDR2 YYNGEE. The CDR3 contains 17 residues. Written as DNA, the CDR3 is TGTGCCAGCAGCCGAACGGGGGACAGGGCAACACAAGAGACCCAGTACTTC. Protein product: CASSRTGDRATQETQYF.

V gene TRBV28 combines with J gene TRBJ1-6; TRBD1 is a possible D gene (5 bases). Germline V CDR1 and CDR2: MDHEN, SYDVKM. CDR3 length: 17 amino acids. Trimming left V 8 bases short and J 0 bases short, with 17 bases between. The CDR3: CASGTGGTSSYNSPLHF. Here the CDR3 DNA reads TGTGCCAGCGGTACGGGGGGGACGAGCTCCTATAATTCACCCCTCCACTTT. Combining the CDR3 with reference TRBV28 and TRBJ1-6 gives the whole variable domain DVKVTQSSRYLVKRTGEKVFLECVQDMDHENMFWYRQDPGLGLRLIYFSYDVKMKEKGDIPEGYSVSREKKERFSLILESASTNQTSMYLCASGTGGTSSYNSPLHFGNGTRLTVT.

The rearrangement joins TRBV12-3 or TRBV12-4 to TRBJ1-1; 8 bases line up with TRBD1. The CDR3 length is 12 residues. With V trimmed by 6 bases and J by 12 bases, 9 bases remained unmatched. The CDR3 DNA reads as TGTGCCAGCAGCCTCACGGACAGGGCGTCTTTCTTT. It is translated as CASSLTDRASFF.

The chain employs TRBV11-2 and TRBJ1-1; 10 bases agree with TRBD1. Germline V gives CDR1 SGHAT, CDR2 FQNNGV. This CDR3 comprises 15 residues. Trimming took 7 bases from V and 3 from J; bases not matched to a gene: 8. The chain's CDR3 is CASTPPGTGDTEAFF. For the CDR3, the DNA is TGTGCCAGCACCCCACCCGGGACAGGGGACACTGAAGCTTTCTTT.

The V gene is TRBV6-6, the J gene TRBJ2-3; D perhaps matches TRBD1 (6 bases). Germline V gene lookup returns CDR1 MNHNY and CDR2 SVGAGI (reference sequence). The CDR3 length is 15 residues. V was shortened by 7 bases and J by 0 bases, with 14 bases between the two germline ends. CDR3 nucleotides: TGTGCCAGCATGGGGGCAGGGGCTAGCACAGATACGCAGTATTTT. Its translation is CASMGAGASTDTQYF.

This sequence joins TRBV4-1 and TRBJ2-4; 7 bases line up with TRBD1. The V and J ends lost 4 bases and 8 bases, in that order; junction bases with no gene match: 8. This CDR3 region has 14 residues. The germline V gene encodes CDR1 MGHRA and CDR2 YSYEKL. Here the CDR3 DNA reads TGCGCCAGCAGCCTCGACAGGGTTCAGGACATTCAGTACTTC. This gives the protein CASSLDRVQDIQYF.

The chain uses TRBV5-1 and TRBJ2-1, with D maybe TRBD2 (6 bases). The CDR3 is 14 residues long. Looked up from germline, CDR1 is SGHRS and CDR2 is YFSETQ. The V end was cut by 2 bases, the J end by 9 bases, with 15 bases between. The CDR3 DNA is TGCGCCAGCAGCTTTTTGACGGGGGAAGGTGAGCAGTTCTTC. Residues: CASSFLTGEGEQFF.

On this clone: One end of the junction fails to match germline, which may point to a read error. The gene calls are TRBV2 and TRBJ1-1; the D gene is possibly TRBD1 (6 bases). The CDR3 contains 11 residues. CDR1 is SNHLY, CDR2 FYNNEI, per germline. CDR3: CASSEVGQTRF. CDR3 DNA sequence: TGTGCCAGCAGTGAAGTCGGACAGACCAGATTT.

This clone was seen a single time. The chain combines TRBV6-6 with TRBJ1-5; tentatively, D is TRBD1 (5 bases). Germline V gene lookup returns CDR1 MNHNY and CDR2 SVGAGI (reference sequence). The CDR3 consists of 14 residues. V was trimmed by 0 bases and J by 4 bases, leaving 7 bases between them. The CDR3 loop reads CASSYSGGNQPQHF. DNA for the CDR3: TGTGCCAGCAGTTACTCCGGGGGTAATCAGCCCCAGCATTTT.

This clone was picked up one time. The chain links TRBV11-2 to TRBJ1-3, with D hard to call. The CDR3 runs 12 residues. CDR1 SGHAT and CDR2 FQNNGV come from the germline V gene. The ends were cut back, 2 bases at V and 5 bases at J, with 4 bases in the middle. CDR3 region: CASSLSRNTIYF. CDR3 DNA sequence: TGTGCCAGCAGCTTATCCAGAAACACCATATATTTT.

The V call is TRBV4-1, the J call TRBJ2-3; maybe TRBD2 (5 bases). The length of the CDR3 is 16 residues. From germline, CDR1 is MGHRA and CDR2 YSYEKL. V was trimmed by 0 bases and J by 3 bases, leaving 13 bases between them. The CDR3 coding sequence is TGCGCCAGCAGCCAAGAGAAAGCTAGCACGACAGATACGCAGTATTTT. It specifies CASSQEKASTTDTQYF.

This clone is a singleton in its sample. The chain recombines TRBV5-1 with TRBJ1-2, with 8 positions matching TRBD1. Germline CDR1 SGHRS, CDR2 YFSETQ. V shed 0 bases, J shed 6 bases, and the junction held 4 bases outside the gene matches. This CDR3 has 14 residues. CDR3 region: CASSLEVTGDGYTF. CDR3 coding DNA: TGCGCCAGCAGCTTGGAAGTGACAGGGGATGGCTACACCTTC.